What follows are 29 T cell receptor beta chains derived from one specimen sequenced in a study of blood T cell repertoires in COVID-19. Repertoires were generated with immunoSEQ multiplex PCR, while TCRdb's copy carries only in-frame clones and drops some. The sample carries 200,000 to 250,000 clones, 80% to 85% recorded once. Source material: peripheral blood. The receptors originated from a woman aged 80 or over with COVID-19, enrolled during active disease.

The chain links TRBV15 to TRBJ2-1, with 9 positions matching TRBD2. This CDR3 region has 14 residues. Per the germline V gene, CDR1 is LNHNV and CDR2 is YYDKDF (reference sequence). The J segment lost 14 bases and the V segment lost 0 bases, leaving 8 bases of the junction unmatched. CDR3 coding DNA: TGTGCCACCAGCAGAGATCGGACTAGCGTTGTTAAGTTCTTC. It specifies CATSRDRTSVVKFF.

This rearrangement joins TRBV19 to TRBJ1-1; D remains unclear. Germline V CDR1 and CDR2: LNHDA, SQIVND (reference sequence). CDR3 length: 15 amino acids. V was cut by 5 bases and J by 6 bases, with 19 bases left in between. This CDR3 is CASSSIGRVSSEAFF. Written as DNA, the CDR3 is TGTGCCAGTAGTTCCATAGGGAGGGTATCATCTGAAGCTTTCTTT.

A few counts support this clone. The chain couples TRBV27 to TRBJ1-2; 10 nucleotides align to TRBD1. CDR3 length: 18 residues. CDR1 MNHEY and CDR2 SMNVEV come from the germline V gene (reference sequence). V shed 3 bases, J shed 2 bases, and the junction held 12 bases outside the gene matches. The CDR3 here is CASSLDLTRDRGNYGYTF. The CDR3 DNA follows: TGTGCCAGCAGTTTGGACTTGACCCGGGACAGGGGAAACTATGGCTACACCTTC.

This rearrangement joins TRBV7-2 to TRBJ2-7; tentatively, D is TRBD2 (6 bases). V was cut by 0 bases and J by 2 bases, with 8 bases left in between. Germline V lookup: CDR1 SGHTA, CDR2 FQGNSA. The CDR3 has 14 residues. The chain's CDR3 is CASSLAEGTYEQYF. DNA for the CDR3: TGTGCCAGCAGCTTAGCGGAGGGAACCTACGAGCAGTACTTC. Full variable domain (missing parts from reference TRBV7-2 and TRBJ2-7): GAGVSQSPSNKVTEKGKDVELRCDPISGHTALYWYRQSLGQGLEFLIYFQGNSAPDKSGLPSDRFSAERTGGSVSTLTIQRTQQEDSAVYLCASSLAEGTYEQYFGPGTRLTVT.

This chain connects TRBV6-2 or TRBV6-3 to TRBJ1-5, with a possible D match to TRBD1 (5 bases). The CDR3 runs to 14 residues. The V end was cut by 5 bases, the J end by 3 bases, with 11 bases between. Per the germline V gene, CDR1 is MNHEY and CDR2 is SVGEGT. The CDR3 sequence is CASSDRQINQPQHF. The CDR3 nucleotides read TGTGCCAGCAGTGACCGACAGATCAATCAGCCCCAGCATTTT.

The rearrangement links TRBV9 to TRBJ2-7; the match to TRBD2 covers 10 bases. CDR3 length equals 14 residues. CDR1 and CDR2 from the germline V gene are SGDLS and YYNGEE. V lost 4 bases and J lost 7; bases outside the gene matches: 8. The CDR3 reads CASSRAGGFLEQYF. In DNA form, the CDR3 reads TGTGCCAGCAGCCGAGCGGGGGGGTTCCTTGAGCAGTACTTC. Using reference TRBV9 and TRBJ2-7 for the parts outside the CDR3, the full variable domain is DSGVTQTPKHLITATGQRVTLRCSPRSGDLSVYWYQQSLDQGLQFLIQYYNGEERAKGNILERFSAQQFPDLHSELNLSSLELGDSALYFCASSRAGGFLEQYFGPGTRLTVT.

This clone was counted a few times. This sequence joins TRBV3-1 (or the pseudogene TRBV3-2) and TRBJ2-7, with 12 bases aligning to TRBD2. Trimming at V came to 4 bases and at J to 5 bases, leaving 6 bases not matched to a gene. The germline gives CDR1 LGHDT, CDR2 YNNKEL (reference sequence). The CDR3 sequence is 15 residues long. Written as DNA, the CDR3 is TGTGCCAGCAGCCCTCCTAGCGGGAGGGGGAACGAGCAGTACTTC. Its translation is CASSPPSGRGNEQYF.

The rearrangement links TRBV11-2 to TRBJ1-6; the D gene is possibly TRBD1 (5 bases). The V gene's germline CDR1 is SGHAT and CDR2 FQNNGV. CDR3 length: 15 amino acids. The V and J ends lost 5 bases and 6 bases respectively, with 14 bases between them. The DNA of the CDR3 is TGTGCCAGCAGCCCCGGCCGGGGGGTTAATTCACCCCTCCACTTT. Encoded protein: CASSPGRGVNSPLHF. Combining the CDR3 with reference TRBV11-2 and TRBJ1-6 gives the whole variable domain EAGVAQSPRYKIIEKRQSVAFWCNPISGHATLYWYQQILGQGPKLLIQFQNNGVVDDSQLPKDRFSAERLKGVDSTLKIQPAKLEDSAVYLCASSPGRGVNSPLHFGNGTRLTVT.

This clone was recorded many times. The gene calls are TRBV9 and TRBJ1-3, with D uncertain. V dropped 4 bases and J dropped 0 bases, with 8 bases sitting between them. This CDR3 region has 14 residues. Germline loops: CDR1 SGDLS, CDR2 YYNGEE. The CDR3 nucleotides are TGTGCCAGCAGCACCGCAGACTCTGGAAACACCATATATTTT. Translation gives CASSTADSGNTIYF.

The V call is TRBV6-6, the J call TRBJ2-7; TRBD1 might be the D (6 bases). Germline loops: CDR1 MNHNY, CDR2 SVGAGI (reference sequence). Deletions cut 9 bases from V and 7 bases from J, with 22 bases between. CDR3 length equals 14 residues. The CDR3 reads CASWGELGAREQYF. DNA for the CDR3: TGTGCCAGTTGGGGTGAACTGGGGGCGCGGGAGCAGTACTTC.

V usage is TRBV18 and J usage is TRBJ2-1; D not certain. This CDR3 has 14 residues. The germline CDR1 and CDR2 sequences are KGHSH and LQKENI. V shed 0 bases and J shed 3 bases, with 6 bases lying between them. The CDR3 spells CASSPPEDYNEQFF. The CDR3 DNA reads TGTGCCAGCTCACCACCCGAGGACTACAATGAGCAGTTCTTC.

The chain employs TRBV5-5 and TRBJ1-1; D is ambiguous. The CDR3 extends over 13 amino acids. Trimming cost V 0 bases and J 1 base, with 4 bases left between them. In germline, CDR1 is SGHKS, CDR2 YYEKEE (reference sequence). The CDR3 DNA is TGTGCCAGCAGCTTGGTAGCGAACACTGAAGCTTTCTTT. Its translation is CASSLVANTEAFF. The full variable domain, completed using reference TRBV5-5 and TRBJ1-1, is DAGVTQSPTHLIKTRGQQVTLRCSPISGHKSVSWYQQVLGQGPQFIFQYYEKEERGRGNFPDRFSARQFPNYSSELNVNALLLGDSALYLCASSLVANTEAFFGQGTRLTVV.

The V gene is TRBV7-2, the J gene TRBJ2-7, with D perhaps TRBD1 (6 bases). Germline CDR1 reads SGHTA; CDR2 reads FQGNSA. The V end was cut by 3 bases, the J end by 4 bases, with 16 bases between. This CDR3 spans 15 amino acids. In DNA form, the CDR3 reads TGTGCCAGCAGCTTCAGACAGGTCGGAACGTACGAGCAGTACTTC. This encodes CASSFRQVGTYEQYF.

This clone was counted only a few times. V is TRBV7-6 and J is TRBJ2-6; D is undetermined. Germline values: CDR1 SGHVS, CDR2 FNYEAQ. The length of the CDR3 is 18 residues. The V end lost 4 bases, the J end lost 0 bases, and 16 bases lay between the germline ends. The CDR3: CASSSSPPSGSGANVLTF. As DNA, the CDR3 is TGTGCCAGCAGCTCCTCCCCCCCTAGTGGCTCTGGGGCCAACGTCCTGACTTTC. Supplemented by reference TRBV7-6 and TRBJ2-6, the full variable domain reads GAGVSQSPRYKVTKRGQDVALRCDPISGHVSLYWYRQALGQGPEFLTYFNYEAQQDKSGLPNDRFSAERPEGSISTLTIQRTEQRDSAMYRCASSSSPPSGSGANVLTFGAGSRLTVL.

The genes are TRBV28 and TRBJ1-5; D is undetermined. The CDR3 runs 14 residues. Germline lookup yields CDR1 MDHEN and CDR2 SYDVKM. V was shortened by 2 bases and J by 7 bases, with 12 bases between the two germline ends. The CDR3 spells CASSLPLRNQPQHF. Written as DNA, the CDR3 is TGTGCCAGCAGTTTACCCCTGAGAAACCAGCCCCAGCATTTT.

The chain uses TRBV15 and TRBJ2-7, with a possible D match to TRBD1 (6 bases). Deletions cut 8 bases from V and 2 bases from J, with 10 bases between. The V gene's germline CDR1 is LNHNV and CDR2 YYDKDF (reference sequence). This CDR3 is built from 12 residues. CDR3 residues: CATSGQTYEQYF. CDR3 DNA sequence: TGTGCCACCTCGGGACAAACCTACGAGCAGTACTTC.

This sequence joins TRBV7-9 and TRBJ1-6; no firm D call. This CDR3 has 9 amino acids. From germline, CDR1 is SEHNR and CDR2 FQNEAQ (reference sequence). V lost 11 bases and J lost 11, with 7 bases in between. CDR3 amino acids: CAGGPPLHF. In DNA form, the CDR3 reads TGTGCCGGCGGCCCACCCCTCCACTTT.

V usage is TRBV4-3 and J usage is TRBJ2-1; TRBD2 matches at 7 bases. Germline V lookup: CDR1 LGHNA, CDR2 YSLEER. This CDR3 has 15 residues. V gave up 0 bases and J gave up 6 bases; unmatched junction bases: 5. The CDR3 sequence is CASSQEGTIINEQFF. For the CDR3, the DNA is TGCGCCAGCAGCCAAGAAGGGACTATCATCAATGAGCAGTTCTTC.

DNA for the CDR3: TGTGCCAGCTCACCACAAAACCAGGGTTCCTATGGCTACACCTTC. Residues: CASSPQNQGSYGYTF. This sequence joins TRBV18 and TRBJ1-2; tentatively, D is TRBD1 (5 bases). CDR1 is KGHSH and CDR2 is LQKENI in the germline V gene. V was shortened by 1 base and J by 4 bases, with 13 bases between the two germline ends. The CDR3 spans 15 residues. The whole variable domain, filled in from reference TRBV18 and TRBJ1-2, reads NAGVMQNPRHLVRRRGQEARLRCSPMKGHSHVYWYRQLPEEGLKFMVYLQKENIIDESGMPKERFSAEFPKEGPSILRIQQVVRGDSAAYFCASSPQNQGSYGYTFGSGTRLTVV.

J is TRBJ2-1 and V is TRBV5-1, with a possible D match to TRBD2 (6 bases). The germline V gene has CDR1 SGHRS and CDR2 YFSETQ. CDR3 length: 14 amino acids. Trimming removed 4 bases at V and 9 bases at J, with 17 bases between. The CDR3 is CASSPLLSGLEQFF. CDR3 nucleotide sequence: TGCGCCAGCAGCCCGCTTCTCTCGGGACTTGAGCAGTTCTTC. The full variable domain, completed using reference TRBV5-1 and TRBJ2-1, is KAGVTQTPRYLIKTRGQQVTLSCSPISGHRSVSWYQQTPGQGLQFLFEYFSETQRNKGNFPGRFSGRQFSNSRSEMNVSTLELGDSALYLCASSPLLSGLEQFFGPGTRLTVL.

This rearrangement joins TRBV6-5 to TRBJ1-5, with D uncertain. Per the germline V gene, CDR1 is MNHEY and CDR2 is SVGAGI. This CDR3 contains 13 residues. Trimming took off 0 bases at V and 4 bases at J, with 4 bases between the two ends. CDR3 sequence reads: CASSYSPNQPQHF. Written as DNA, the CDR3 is TGTGCCAGCAGTTACTCTCCGAATCAGCCCCAGCATTTT.

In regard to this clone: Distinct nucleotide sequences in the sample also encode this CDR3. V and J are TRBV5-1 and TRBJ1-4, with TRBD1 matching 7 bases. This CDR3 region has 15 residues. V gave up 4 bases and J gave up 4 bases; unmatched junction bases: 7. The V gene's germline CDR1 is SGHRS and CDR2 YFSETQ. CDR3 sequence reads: CASSTGTDYNEKLFF. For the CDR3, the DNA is TGCGCCAGCAGCACCGGGACAGATTATAATGAAAAACTGTTTTTT.

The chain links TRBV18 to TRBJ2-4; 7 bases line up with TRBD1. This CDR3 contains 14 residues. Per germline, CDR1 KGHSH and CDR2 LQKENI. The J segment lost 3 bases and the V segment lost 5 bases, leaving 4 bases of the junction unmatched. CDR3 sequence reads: CASSISGGKNIQYF. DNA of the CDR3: TGTGCCAGCTCAATTTCAGGGGGCAAAAACATTCAGTACTTC.

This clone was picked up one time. The CDR3 DNA sequence: TGTGCCAGCAGCGCCAGTATCAGCACAGATACGCAGTATTTT. Protein: CASSASISTDTQYF. This chain joins TRBV5-5 and TRBJ2-3; D gene unclear. The CDR3 has 14 residues. Germline CDR1 reads SGHKS; CDR2 reads YYEKEE (reference sequence). Trimming removed 4 bases at V and 0 bases at J, with 9 bases between.

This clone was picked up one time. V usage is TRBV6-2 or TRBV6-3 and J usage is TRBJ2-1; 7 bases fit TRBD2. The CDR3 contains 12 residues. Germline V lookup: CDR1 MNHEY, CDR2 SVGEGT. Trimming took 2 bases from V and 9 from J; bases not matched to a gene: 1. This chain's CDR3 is CASSYPGGEQFF. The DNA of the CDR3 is TGTGCCAGCAGTTACCCGGGGGGTGAGCAGTTCTTC.

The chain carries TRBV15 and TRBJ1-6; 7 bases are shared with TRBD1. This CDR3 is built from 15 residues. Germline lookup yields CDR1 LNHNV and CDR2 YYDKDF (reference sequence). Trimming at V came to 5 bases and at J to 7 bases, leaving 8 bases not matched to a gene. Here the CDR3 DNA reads TGTGCCACCAGCGGGGACAGCTTTATGAATTCACCCCTCCACTTT. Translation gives CATSGDSFMNSPLHF.

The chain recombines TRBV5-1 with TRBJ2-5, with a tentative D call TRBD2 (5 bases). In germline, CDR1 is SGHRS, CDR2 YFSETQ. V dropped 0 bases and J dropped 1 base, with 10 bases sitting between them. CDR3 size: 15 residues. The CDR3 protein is CASSLEPGIQETQYF. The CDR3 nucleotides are TGCGCCAGCAGCTTGGAACCCGGGATCCAAGAGACCCAGTACTTC.

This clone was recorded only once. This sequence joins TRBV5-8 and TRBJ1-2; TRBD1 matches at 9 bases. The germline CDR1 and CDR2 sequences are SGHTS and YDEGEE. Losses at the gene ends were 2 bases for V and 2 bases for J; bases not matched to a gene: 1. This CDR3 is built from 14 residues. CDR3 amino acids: CASSFGTGNYGYTF. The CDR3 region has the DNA TGTGCCAGCAGCTTCGGGACAGGGAACTATGGCTACACCTTC. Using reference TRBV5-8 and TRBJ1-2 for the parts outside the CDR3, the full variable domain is EAGVTQSPTHLIKTRGQQATLRCSPISGHTSVYWYQQALGLGLQFLLWYDEGEERNRGNFPPRFSGRQFPNYSSELNVNALELEDSALYLCASSFGTGNYGYTFGSGTRLTVV.

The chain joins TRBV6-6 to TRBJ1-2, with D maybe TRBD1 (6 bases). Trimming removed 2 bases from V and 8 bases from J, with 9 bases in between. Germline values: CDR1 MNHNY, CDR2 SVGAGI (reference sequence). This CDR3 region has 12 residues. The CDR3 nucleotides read TGTGCCAGCAGTTACCGGGGGGCCGGCTACACCTTC. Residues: CASSYRGAGYTF.